This T cell receptor beta chain is drawn from a study of cytomegalovirus exposure and HLA in healthy donors. Use of 60 Vbeta and 13 Jbeta primers characterized the PCR. Assay: immunoSEQ multiplex PCR; the TCRdb copy retains only in-frame clones and omits some. The repertoire consists of about 120,000 clones, with roughly 75% occurring once and the leading ten covering approximately 1.2%. Of note for this clone: As yet, its antigen is unknown.

The CDR3 runs 15 residues. Germline V CDR1 and CDR2: SGHRS, YFSETQ. V shed 0 bases and J shed 7 bases, with 16 bases lying between them. Whole-study findings and limits: A later analysis found TCR association rates differed by HLA locus, highest for DRB1 and lowest for HLA-C. Testing in vitro showed three CMV-associated chains specific for CMV antigens.

The donors were healthy bone marrow donors. The clonotype comes from a female donor in good health and CMV-seronegative. The gene calls are TRBV5-1 and TRBJ1-2; D not resolved. The specimen sequenced was PBMCs. CDR3 in amino acids: CASSLGARGYSGYTF. The CDR3 DNA reads TGCGCCAGCAGCTTGGGGGCCAGAGGGTACAGTGGCTACACCTTC.